This T cell receptor (beta chain) comes out of a study of cytomegalovirus exposure and HLA in healthy donors. PCR used 60 Vbeta primers and 13 Jbeta primers. TCRdb's table, derived via immunoSEQ multiplex PCR, lists solely in-frame clones and lacks some. Among 95,000 to 150,000 clones listed, more than 60% were seen once. Unmatched junction bases numbered 10, after V lost 0 bases and J lost 8 bases. The CDR3 spans 16 residues. The germline V gene encodes CDR1 SGHRS and CDR2 YFSETQ. Sequencing was performed on PBMCs. The source of this sequence is a middle-aged woman in good health and CMV-seronegative. The chain employs TRBV5-1 and TRBJ2-1; 8 bases are a match to TRBD2. In DNA, the CDR3 is TGCGCCAGCAGCTTGGCAGCGGGAGTGGTCGGGGATGAGCAGTTCTTC. Encoded protein: CASSLAAGVVGDEQFF.